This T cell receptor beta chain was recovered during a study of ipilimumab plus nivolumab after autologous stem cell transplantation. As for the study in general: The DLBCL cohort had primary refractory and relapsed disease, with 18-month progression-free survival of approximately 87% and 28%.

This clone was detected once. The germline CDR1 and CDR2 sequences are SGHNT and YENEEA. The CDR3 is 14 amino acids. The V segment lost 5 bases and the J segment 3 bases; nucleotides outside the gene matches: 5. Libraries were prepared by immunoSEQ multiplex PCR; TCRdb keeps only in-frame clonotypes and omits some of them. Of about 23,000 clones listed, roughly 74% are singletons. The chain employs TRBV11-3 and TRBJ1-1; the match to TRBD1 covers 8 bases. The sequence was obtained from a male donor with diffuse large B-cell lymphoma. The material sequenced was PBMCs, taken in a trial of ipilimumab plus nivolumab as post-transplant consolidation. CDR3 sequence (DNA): TGTGCCAGCAGCCGTCAGGGGGCCGACACTGAAGCTTTCTTT. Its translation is CASSRQGADTEAFF.